This TCR beta chain was identified during a study of CD8 T cells in Susac syndrome. Overall study results and limits: The number of individuals included in the study's TCR sequencing and HLA analysis was acknowledged as relatively small.

The authors reverse transcribed roughly 0.5 to 1 ug RNA with random hexamers. Amplification of TCR beta CDR3 by immunoSEQ multiplex PCR spanned 54 Vbeta and 13 Jbeta. TCRdb re-analysed the immunoSEQ multiplex PCR reads in MiXCR, keeping a single row per CDR3 protein. The repertoire includes roughly 160,000 distinct CDR3 sequences, just under 95% of them detected once, and around 0.14% sits in the top ten. CDR1 is SGHRS and CDR2 is YFSETQ in the germline V gene. Trimming removed 4 bases from V and 1 base from J, with 14 bases in between. This CDR3 spans 15 amino acids. Points on this clonotype: Its antigen is currently unknown.

Sequencing targeted TCR beta in blood CD8+ and CD4+ T cells. CD8+ and CD4+ T cells were negatively isolated; TEMRA cells were FACS-enriched. The sequenced sample consisted of CD4+ T cells from PBMCs. The rearrangement joins TRBV5-1 to TRBJ1-1, with no clear D. The origin of this receptor is a human donor in good health. CDR3 sequence: CASSPVGVQNTEAFF. In DNA, the CDR3 is TGCGCCAGCAGCCCGGTCGGTGTCCAGAACACTGAAGCTTTCTTT. Supplemented by reference TRBV5-1 and TRBJ1-1, the full variable domain reads KAGVTQTPRYLIKTRGQQVTLSCSPISGHRSVSWYQQTPGQGLQFLFEYFSETQRNKGNFPGRFSGRQFSNSRSEMNVSTLELGDSALYLCASSPVGVQNTEAFFGQGTRLTVV.